The sample holds many counts of the clone carrying this TCR beta chain. What it binds is not known. The data were taken from a study of T-cell memory formation after mild COVID-19. Study-level findings and limits: Those CD4+ clones that contracted were mainly in CM and EM (CD8+ ones in EMRA).

The germline V and J ends were trimmed by 8 bases and 4 bases, with 14 bases remaining between them. The CDR3 consists of 12 residues. From germline, CDR1 is DFQATT and CDR2 SNEGSKA (reference sequence). TCRdb passed the 5' RACE reads through MiXCR, listing each CDR3 protein once. The sample includes 200,000 or so distinct CDR3 sequences, more than 8% of them seen just once. Sequencing used PBMCs or a T cell subset sorted from them (not recorded which). This TCR derives from a young man who had mild COVID-19 (a few samples of this study predate the infection). Cell type and time point are not known. The V gene is TRBV20-1, the J gene TRBJ1-2; possible D gene TRBD1, 5 bases. This CDR3 is CSSVWGRYGYTF. The CDR3 region has the DNA TGCAGTTCCGTTTGGGGCCGCTATGGCTACACCTTC.